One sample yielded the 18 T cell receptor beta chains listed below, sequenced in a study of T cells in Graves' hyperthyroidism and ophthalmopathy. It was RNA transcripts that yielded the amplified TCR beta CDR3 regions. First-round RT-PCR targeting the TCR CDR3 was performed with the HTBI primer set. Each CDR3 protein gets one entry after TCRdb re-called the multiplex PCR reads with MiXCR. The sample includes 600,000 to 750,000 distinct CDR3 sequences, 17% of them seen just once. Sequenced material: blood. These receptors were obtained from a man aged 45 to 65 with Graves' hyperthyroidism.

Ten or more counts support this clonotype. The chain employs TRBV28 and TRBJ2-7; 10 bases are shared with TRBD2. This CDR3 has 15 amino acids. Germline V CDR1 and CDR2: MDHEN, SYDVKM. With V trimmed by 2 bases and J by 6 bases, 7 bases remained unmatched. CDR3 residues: CASSLALAGVFEQYF. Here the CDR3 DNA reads TGTGCCAGCAGTTTAGCCCTAGCGGGAGTGTTCGAGCAGTACTTC. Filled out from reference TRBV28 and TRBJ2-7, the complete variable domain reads DVKVTQSSRYLVKRTGEKVFLECVQDMDHENMFWYRQDPGLGLRLIYFSYDVKMKEKGDIPEGYSVSREKKERFSLILESASTNQTSMYLCASSLALAGVFEQYFGPGTRLTVT.

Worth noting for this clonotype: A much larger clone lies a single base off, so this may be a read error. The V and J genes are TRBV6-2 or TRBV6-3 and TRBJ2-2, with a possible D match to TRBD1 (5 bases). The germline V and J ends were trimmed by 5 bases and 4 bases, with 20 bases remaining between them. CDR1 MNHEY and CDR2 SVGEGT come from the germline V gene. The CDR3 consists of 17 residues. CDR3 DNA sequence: TGTGCCAGCAGTCCCTTGCAGAGACAGCCCTTCACCGGGGAGCTGTTTTTT. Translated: CASSPLQRQPFTGELFF.

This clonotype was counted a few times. The CDR3 DNA reads as TGTGCCAGCAACTCCTCCCAGATTGGAGCTTTCTTT. Its translation is CASNSSQIGAFF. This chain uses TRBV7-9 with TRBJ1-1; D not certain. Trimming shortened V by 7 bases and J by 10 bases, and 16 bases separated the two germline ends. This CDR3 contains 12 residues. CDR1 and CDR2 (germline): SEHNR, FQNEAQ (reference sequence).

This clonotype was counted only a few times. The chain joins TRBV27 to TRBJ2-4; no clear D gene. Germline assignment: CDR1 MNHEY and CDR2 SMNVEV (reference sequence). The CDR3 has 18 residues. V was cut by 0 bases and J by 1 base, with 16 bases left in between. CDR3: CASSLSYHKIMAKNIQYF. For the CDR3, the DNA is TGTGCCAGCAGTTTATCCTACCACAAAATCATGGCCAAAAACATTCAGTACTTC.

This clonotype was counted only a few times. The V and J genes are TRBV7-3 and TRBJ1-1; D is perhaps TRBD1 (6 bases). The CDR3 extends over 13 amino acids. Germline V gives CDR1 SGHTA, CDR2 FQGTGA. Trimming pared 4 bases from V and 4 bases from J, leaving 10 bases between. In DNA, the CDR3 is TGTGCCAGCAGCTCCCAGGGGCTCACTGAAGCTTTCTTT. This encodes CASSSQGLTEAFF.

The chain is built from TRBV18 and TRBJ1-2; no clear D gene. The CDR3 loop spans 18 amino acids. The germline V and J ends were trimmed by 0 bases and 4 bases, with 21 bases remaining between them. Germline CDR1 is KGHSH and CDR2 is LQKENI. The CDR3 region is CASSPPGFQLAPAYGYTF. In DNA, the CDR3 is TGTGCCAGCTCACCACCAGGGTTCCAGCTAGCTCCCGCCTATGGCTACACCTTC.

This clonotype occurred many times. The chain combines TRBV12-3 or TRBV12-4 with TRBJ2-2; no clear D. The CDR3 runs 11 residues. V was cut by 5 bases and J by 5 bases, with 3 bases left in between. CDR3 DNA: TGTGCCAGCAGTATTACCGGGGAGCTGTTTTTT. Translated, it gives CASSITGELFF.

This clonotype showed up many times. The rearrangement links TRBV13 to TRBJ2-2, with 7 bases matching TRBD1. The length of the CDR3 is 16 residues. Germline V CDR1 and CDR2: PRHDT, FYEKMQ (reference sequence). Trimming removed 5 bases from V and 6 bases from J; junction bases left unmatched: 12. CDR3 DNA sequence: TGTGCCAGCAGCCCCCTTCGGACAGGAGATCCCGGGGAGCTGTTTTTT. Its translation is CASSPLRTGDPGELFF.

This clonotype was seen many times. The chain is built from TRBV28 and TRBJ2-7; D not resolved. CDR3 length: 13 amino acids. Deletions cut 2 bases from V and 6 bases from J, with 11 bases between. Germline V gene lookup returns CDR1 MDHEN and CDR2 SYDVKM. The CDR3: CASSLIQDSEQYF. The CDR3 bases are TGTGCCAGCAGTTTAATTCAGGATTCCGAGCAGTACTTC.

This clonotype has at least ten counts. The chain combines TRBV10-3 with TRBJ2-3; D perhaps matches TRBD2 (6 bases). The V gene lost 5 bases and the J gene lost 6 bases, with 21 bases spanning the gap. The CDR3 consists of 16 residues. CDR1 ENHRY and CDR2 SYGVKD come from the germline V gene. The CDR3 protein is CAISRSRAGTHDTQYF. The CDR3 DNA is TGTGCCATCAGTAGGTCAAGGGCGGGGACCCACGATACGCAGTATTTT.

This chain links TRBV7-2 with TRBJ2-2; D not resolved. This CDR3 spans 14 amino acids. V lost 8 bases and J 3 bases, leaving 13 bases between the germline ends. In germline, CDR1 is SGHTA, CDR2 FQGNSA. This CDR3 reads CASRPFMDTGELFF. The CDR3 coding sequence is TGTGCCAGCCGCCCGTTTATGGACACCGGGGAGCTGTTTTTT.

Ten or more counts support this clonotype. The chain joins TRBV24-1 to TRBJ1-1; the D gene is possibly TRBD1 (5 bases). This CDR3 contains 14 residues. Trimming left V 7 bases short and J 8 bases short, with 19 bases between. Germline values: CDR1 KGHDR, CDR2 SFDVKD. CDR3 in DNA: TGTGCCACCAGAACCACCGGGACCCAGACAGAAGCTTTCTTT. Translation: CATRTTGTQTEAFF.

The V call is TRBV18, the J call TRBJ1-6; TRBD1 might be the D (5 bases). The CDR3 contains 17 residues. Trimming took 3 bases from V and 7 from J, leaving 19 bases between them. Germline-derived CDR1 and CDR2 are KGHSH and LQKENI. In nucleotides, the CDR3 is TGTGCCAGCTCACCTGGGGCTGGTTCCCGGGTCAATTCACCCCTCCACTTT. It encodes CASSPGAGSRVNSPLHF.

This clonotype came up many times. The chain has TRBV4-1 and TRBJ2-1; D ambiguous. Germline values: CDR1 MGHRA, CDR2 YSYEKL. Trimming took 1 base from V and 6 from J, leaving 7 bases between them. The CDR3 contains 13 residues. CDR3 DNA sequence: TGCGCCAGCAGCCAAGGGATTCTCAATGAGCAGTTCTTC. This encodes CASSQGILNEQFF.

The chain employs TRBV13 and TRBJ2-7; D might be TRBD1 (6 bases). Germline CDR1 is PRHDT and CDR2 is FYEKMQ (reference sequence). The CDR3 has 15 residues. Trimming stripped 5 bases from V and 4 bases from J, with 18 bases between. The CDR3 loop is CASSRDRIGPYEQYF. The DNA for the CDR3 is TGTGCCAGCAGCCGCGACAGGATAGGGCCTTACGAGCAGTACTTC.

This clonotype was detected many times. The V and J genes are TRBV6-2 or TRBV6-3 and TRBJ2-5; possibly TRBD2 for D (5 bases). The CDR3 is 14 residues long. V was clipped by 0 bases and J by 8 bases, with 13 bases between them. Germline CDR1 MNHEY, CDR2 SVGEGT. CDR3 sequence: CASSYSSLASTQYF. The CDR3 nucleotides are TGTGCCAGCAGTTACTCGAGTCTAGCATCAACCCAGTACTTC.

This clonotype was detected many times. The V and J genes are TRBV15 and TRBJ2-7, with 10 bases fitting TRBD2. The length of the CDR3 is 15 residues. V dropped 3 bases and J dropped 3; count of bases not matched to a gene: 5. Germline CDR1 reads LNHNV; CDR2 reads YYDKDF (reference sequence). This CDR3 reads CATSRPASGSYEQYF. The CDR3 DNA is TGTGCCACCAGCAGGCCGGCTAGCGGGAGCTACGAGCAGTACTTC.

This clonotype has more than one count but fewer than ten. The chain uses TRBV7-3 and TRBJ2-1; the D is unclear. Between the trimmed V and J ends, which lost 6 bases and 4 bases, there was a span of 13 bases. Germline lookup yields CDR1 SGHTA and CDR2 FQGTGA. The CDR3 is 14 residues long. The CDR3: CASRPTRRYNEQFF. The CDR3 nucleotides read TGTGCCAGCAGGCCGACGCGACGATACAATGAGCAGTTCTTC.